A single sample gave rise to the 17 T cell receptor beta chains below, sequenced in a study of blood T cell repertoires in COVID-19. Method: immunoSEQ multiplex PCR; TCRdb's copy keeps in-frame clones and lacks some. This sample yields about 56,000 clones, of which about two thirds are seen a single time; roughly 5% belongs to the top ten. The source material was peripheral blood. These receptor sequences come from a woman between 65 and 79 years old with COVID-19, enrolled during active disease.

J is TRBJ1-1 and V is TRBV10-3, with D possibly TRBD1 on 6 matching bases. V lost 0 bases and J lost 6, with 14 bases in between. The CDR3 has 15 amino acids. CDR1 ENHRY and CDR2 SYGVKD come from the germline V gene. DNA for the CDR3: TGTGCCATCAGTGAGTCGAGGGGGGGCGCGTCTGAAGCTTTCTTT. Encoded protein: CAISESRGGASEAFF.

This chain uses TRBV6-5 with TRBJ2-1; weak D call: TRBD2 (6 bases). CDR1 and CDR2 from the germline V gene are MNHEY and SVGAGI. Deletions cut 7 bases from V and 3 bases from J, with 16 bases between. The CDR3 runs 15 residues. CDR3 DNA: TGTGCCAGCACCTTCGGAGGGTTACTCTACAATGAGCAGTTCTTC. This gives the protein CASTFGGLLYNEQFF.

This clone was seen just once. The rearrangement joins TRBV6-5 to TRBJ2-7; 9 nucleotides agree with TRBD1. Trimming at V came to 6 bases and at J to 3 bases, leaving 9 bases not matched to a gene. The CDR3 runs to 15 residues. The germline V gene encodes CDR1 MNHEY and CDR2 SVGAGI. Here the CDR3 DNA reads TGTGCCAGCAGGCGCCCGGGGACAGGGAACTACGAGCAGTACTTC. The encoded protein is CASRRPGTGNYEQYF.

The J gene is TRBJ2-1, the V gene TRBV7-3; maybe TRBD2 (6 bases). V lost 5 bases, J lost 1 base, and 24 bases lay in between. CDR3 length: 19 residues. Germline-derived CDR1 and CDR2 are SGHTA and FQGTGA. CDR3: CASSLRPPVSGPSYNEQFF. DNA for the CDR3: TGTGCCAGCAGCCTCAGGCCCCCAGTCAGCGGGCCATCCTACAATGAGCAGTTCTTC.

This chain joins TRBV3-1 (or the pseudogene TRBV3-2) and TRBJ2-1; TRBD2 is a possible D gene (6 bases). Deletions cut 4 bases from V and 10 bases from J, with 11 bases between. The length of the CDR3 is 12 residues. Germline V gene data show CDR1 as LGHDT and CDR2 as YNNKEL (reference sequence). This CDR3 is CASSRESGEQFF. Written as DNA, the CDR3 is TGTGCCAGCAGCCGCGAGAGCGGGGAGCAGTTCTTC.

CDR3 sequence (DNA): TGTGCCAGCAGTTTATTGACTAGCGGACCCACAGATACGCAGTATTTT. This encodes CASSLLTSGPTDTQYF. The chain recombines TRBV27 with TRBJ2-3; 9 nucleotides agree with TRBD2. This CDR3 is built from 16 residues. Germline values: CDR1 MNHEY, CDR2 SMNVEV (reference sequence). V lost 1 base, J lost 2 bases, and 4 bases stayed unmatched.

The gene calls are TRBV3-1 (or the pseudogene TRBV3-2) and TRBJ1-1, with a tentative D call TRBD1 (6 bases). Trimming shortened V by 3 bases and J by 0 bases, and 8 bases separated the two germline ends. There are 14 residues in the CDR3. Germline V lookup: CDR1 LGHDT, CDR2 YNNKEL (reference sequence). CDR3 nucleotide sequence: TGTGCCAGCAGCCACCCAGGGGTGAACACTGAAGCTTTCTTT. It encodes CASSHPGVNTEAFF.

J is TRBJ2-7 and V is TRBV6-5; 12 bases match TRBD1. V was pared by 5 bases and J by 5 bases, with 4 bases of the junction left unmatched. Germline CDR1 reads MNHEY; CDR2 reads SVGAGI. The CDR3 has 14 amino acids. The CDR3: CASSLGTGGDEQYV. The CDR3 coding sequence is TGTGCCAGCAGTCTCGGGACAGGGGGCGACGAGCAGTACGTC.

This chain links TRBV7-3 with TRBJ1-2; D may be TRBD1 (5 bases). Germline values: CDR1 SGHTA, CDR2 FQGTGA. This CDR3 region has 14 residues. The germline V and J ends were trimmed by 9 bases and 2 bases, with 16 bases remaining between them. CDR3 coding DNA: TGTGCCAGTGCCCCGGGTTCAGGGAACTATGGCTACACCTTC. It is translated as CASAPGSGNYGYTF.

This clone was found a few times. The chain uses TRBV19 and TRBJ2-7; D is perhaps TRBD1 (6 bases). The germline CDR1 and CDR2 sequences are LNHDA and SQIVND (reference sequence). Trimming removed 8 bases from V and 0 bases from J, with 20 bases in between. The length of the CDR3 is 16 residues. The CDR3 region has the DNA TGTGCCAGTTCTCCCGGGACAAGCCCGAGCTCCTACGAGCAGTACGTC. Translated, it gives CASSPGTSPSSYEQYV.

The chain is built from TRBV12-3 or TRBV12-4 and TRBJ2-6; D not certain. Trimming removed 6 bases at V and 1 base at J, with 4 bases between. The CDR3 is 13 amino acids. CDR3 region: CASSTSGANVLTF. For the CDR3, the DNA is TGTGCCAGCAGCACATCTGGGGCCAACGTCCTGACTTTC.

The rearrangement joins TRBV5-4 to TRBJ1-2; the match to TRBD1 covers 7 bases. Trimming at V came to 2 bases and at J to 3 bases, leaving 13 bases not matched to a gene. The V gene's germline CDR1 is SGHNT and CDR2 YYREEE (reference sequence). The CDR3 consists of 17 residues. CDR3 amino acids: CASSFGGVTGTDYGYTF. The CDR3 DNA reads TGTGCCAGCAGCTTCGGGGGGGTGACAGGGACCGACTATGGCTACACCTTC.

This clone was recorded a few times. The rearrangement links TRBV29-1 to TRBJ1-1, with D possibly being TRBD1 (5 bases). Trimming removed 0 bases from V and 4 bases from J, with 15 bases in between. CDR1 is SQVTM, CDR2 ANQGSEA, per germline. This CDR3 has 15 residues. The CDR3 coding sequence is TGCAGCGTTGAAGATCGGACACCTGCTGCCACTGAAGCTTTCTTT. Translation gives CSVEDRTPAATEAFF.

J is TRBJ2-5 and V is TRBV4-1, with TRBD2 matching 9 bases. From germline, CDR1 is MGHRA and CDR2 YSYEKL. V shed 2 bases and J 0 bases; nucleotides not matched to a gene: 13. CDR3 length: 19 residues. The CDR3 here is CASSQSPLGASGDQETQYF. The CDR3 nucleotides read TGCGCCAGCAGCCAATCCCCCCTGGGGGCTAGCGGGGACCAAGAGACCCAGTACTTC.

The chain has TRBV18 and TRBJ1-1, with D maybe TRBD1 (6 bases). The CDR3 consists of 14 residues. V was shortened by 3 bases and J by 5 bases, with 13 bases between the two germline ends. Germline V lookup: CDR1 KGHSH, CDR2 LQKENI. CDR3 in DNA: TGTGCCAGCTCACCGAGGTCAGGGGAGACTGAAGCTTTCTTT. Protein sequence: CASSPRSGETEAFF.

The V call is TRBV18, the J call TRBJ2-2; D might be TRBD1 (6 bases). The CDR3 consists of 14 residues. V lost 4 bases and J lost 8, with 14 bases in between. The germline gives CDR1 KGHSH, CDR2 LQKENI. CDR3 nucleotide sequence: TGTGCCAGCTCACTGAGGCAGGGGCCAGGGGAGCTGTTTTTT. The encoded protein is CASSLRQGPGELFF. Combining the CDR3 with reference TRBV18 and TRBJ2-2 gives the whole variable domain NAGVMQNPRHLVRRRGQEARLRCSPMKGHSHVYWYRQLPEEGLKFMVYLQKENIIDESGMPKERFSAEFPKEGPSILRIQQVVRGDSAAYFCASSLRQGPGELFFGEGSRLTVL.

The V gene is TRBV27, the J gene TRBJ2-7; 10 nucleotides line up with TRBD2. With 6 bases clipped from V and 4 bases from J, the junction kept 6 bases outside the gene matches. This CDR3 contains 14 residues. Looked up from germline, CDR1 is MNHEY and CDR2 is SMNVEV (reference sequence). For the CDR3, the DNA is TGTGCCAGCAGAGGGTCTAGCGGGGGTTACGAGCAGTACTTC. This encodes CASRGSSGGYEQYF.